This T cell receptor (beta chain) originates from a study of CD8+ T cells in alopecia areata (dated by TCRdb to 2016 to 2018). Study-level background: Treated patients were enrolled in an open-label pilot trial of oral tofacitinib, 5 to 10 mg twice daily, for moderate-to-severe alopecia areata. Scalp clonality was compared among normal scalp (n=4), patchy alopecia areata scalp (n=8), and alopecia totalis/universalis scalp (n=8). Tofacitinib was given for 6 to 18 months, followed by 6 months of follow-up off drug to assess delayed response and recurrence. RNA was extracted with the PAXgene miRNA kit for fixed scalp, the miRNeasy kit for PBMCs, and the RNeasy kit for mouse skin. High-throughput TCRbeta sequencing was used to examine T cell clonal expansion in alopecia areata in both the C3H/HeJ mouse model and human patients. TCRbeta CDR3 regions were amplified by immunoSEQ multiplex PCR with 35 Vbeta forward and 13 Jbeta reverse primers. In humans, TCRbeta sequencing was performed on scalp tissue and on sorted CD4+ and CD8+ peripheral blood T cells from healthy controls and from patients with patchy or totalis/universalis alopecia areata. Biopsies were taken from tofacitinib-treated patients at baseline and at 4 and 24 weeks of treatment, and a later scalp biopsy was taken in several of the tofacitinib-treated patients. For the treated patients, the SALT score, which quantifies what percentage of scalp surface area is affected, served as the measure of disease severity.

V loses 2 bases, J loses 5 bases, and the germline ends lie 12 bases apart. From the cysteine up to the phenylalanine, the CDR3 has a length of 15 residues. Only the CDR3 DNA is retained, 45 bases long and in frame from the first base. The germline V gene sets CDR1 to SGHAT and CDR2 to FQNNGV. To note about this clone: Its antigen specificity is not known. Base-call qualities are not available, and no considerably larger clone is one nucleotide away.

The library was generated by the immunoSEQ multiplex PCR assay. RNA was extracted from all samples and reverse transcribed into cDNA, which served as template for TCR sequencing. First-strand cDNA was synthesized with SuperScript III using a 2:1 mix of oligo-dT and random hexamers. A synthetic immune receptor repertoire was used to measure amplification bias, and any remaining bias was corrected computationally. In the paper's pipeline: After raw reads were preprocessed to remove errors, the CDR3 was defined following IMGT conventions as running from the conserved cysteine to phenylalanine. To get clonality, Shannon entropy was normalized by log2 of the number of productive unique TCRs and the result was subtracted from 1. Whether each scalp clone was CD4 or CD8 was inferred by checking scalp TCRbeta sequences against the CD4 and CD8 repertoires from sorted blood. TCRdb provides this immuneACCESS table in a form limited to in-frame rearrangements. Some clones are lacking; in checked studies, under half of them reflect an unresolved V gene, and why the rest are absent is not known. V and J calls and clone size are those listed in that table; D and trimming were worked out from the DNA. The sample has around 190,000 clones on record, about three fifths of them singletons. 0.85% to 1.3% of the sample lies in the top ten.

Per the publication, the time point label means: around 24 weeks on oral tofacitinib. According to the study, the label for this sample's treatment or condition signals: oral pan-JAK inhibitor, 5-10 mg twice daily. Lesional scalp punch biopsies and peripheral blood were collected from alopecia areata patients. PBMCs were isolated by density centrifugation and stained for CD3, CD4 and CD8, after which CD4+ and CD8+ T cells were sorted on a FACSAria. What the study reported, not specific to this receptor: Many expanded lesional clones were found to persist in scalp and blood during tofacitinib treatment, and relapse after treatment cessation may be partly explained by this persistence. TCR sequences shared between patients were less clear than in mice, possibly partly because of HLA diversity in the patient population. Unlike mouse skin, which is dominated by gammadelta T cells, normal human skin has resident alphabeta T cells that are also sequenced, and this complicates analysis of the scalp TCR repertoire. Scalp clonality and the number of expanded CD8+ clones among the top 100 scalp clones were significantly decreased by tofacitinib. Higher clonality and more expanded CD8+ clones were observed in lesional scalp than in normal scalp, particularly in alopecia totalis/universalis, a finding suggestive of antigenic drive. The treated cohort was small, with a single nonresponder, so links between baseline CD8+ expansion and response need larger studies.

This clonotype was sampled from a human donor with alopecia areata. The chain joins TRBV11-2 to TRBJ1-4, with no confidently assigned D gene. The sequencing here drew on CD4+ T cells sorted from blood, taken at week 24, from a patient treated with tofacitinib. The DNA sequence follows: TGTGCCAGCAGCTTAATGAGGGCAGGAAATGAAAAACTGTTTTTT. It encodes CASSLMRAGNEKLFF.